The present TCR beta chain was sequenced within a study of cytomegalovirus exposure and HLA in healthy donors. Here immunoSEQ multiplex PCR was the method, and the copy in TCRdb shows in-frame clones only, minus some. Of 170,000 or so clones in the sample, 75% to 90% were seen once. The specimen was PBMCs. The sequence was obtained from a man younger than 35 in good health and CMV-seropositive.

The CDR3 bases are TGTGCCGGAGGGGGGCGGGGAGGGGATACGCAGTATTTT. This gives the protein CAGGGRGGDTQYF. The chain uses TRBV11-2 and TRBJ2-3; weak D call: TRBD2 (7 bases). The CDR3 covers 13 residues. Germline-derived CDR1 and CDR2 are SGHAT and FQNNGV. Trimming removed 11 bases at V and 6 bases at J, with 18 bases between.